Listed below are T cell receptor beta chains from one sample, sequenced in a study of T-cell reconstitution after alpha-beta-depleted transplantation in children. Each CDR3 protein is one row after TCRdb ran MiXCR on the PCR reads. This sample has about 600,000 distinct CDR3 sequences, with about 10% found just once. The sequencing here drew on PBMCs from the stem cell graft donor, taken from the stem cell graft. The source of these receptors is a human donor who donated a stem cell graft to a child with acute myeloid leukemia. Both conserved end residues are part of each CDR3. Each record gives: J gene, V gene, clone size, D gene, CDR3 protein, CDR3 DNA. D genes are given only for firm matches. For some rows the clone size is stated as once, few or many, or as a class when expanded; others skip it.

J gene: TRBJ2-1; V gene: TRBV5-1; clone size: many; D gene: TRBD2; CDR3 protein: CASSFETSVYNEQFF; CDR3 DNA: TGCGCCAGCAGCTTCGAGACTAGCGTATACAATGAGCAGTTCTTC
J gene: TRBJ2-7; V gene: TRBV29-1; clone size: many; D gene: TRBD2; CDR3 protein: CSVEARIWASGSLGAIEQYF; CDR3 DNA: TGCAGCGTTGAAGCCAGGATTTGGGCTAGCGGGAGTCTCGGAGCTATCGAGCAGTACTTC
J gene: TRBJ2-5; V gene: TRBV29-1; clone size: few; D gene: NA; CDR3 protein: CSVEAPGTGFQETQYF; CDR3 DNA: TGCAGCGTTGAAGCCCCGGGGACGGGGTTTCAAGAGACCCAGTACTTC
J gene: TRBJ2-7; V gene: TRBV29-1; clone size: many; D gene: TRBD2; CDR3 protein: CSVRASGLYEQYF; CDR3 DNA: TGCAGCGTCCGGGCTAGCGGACTCTACGAGCAGTACTTC
J gene: TRBJ2-1; V gene: TRBV5-1; clone size: NA; D gene: TRBD2; CDR3 protein: CASSPYVGLAGHEQFF; CDR3 DNA: TGCGCCAGCAGCCCCTACGTGGGACTAGCGGGCCATGAGCAGTTCTTC
J gene: TRBJ2-5; V gene: TRBV20-1; clone size: many; D gene: NA; CDR3 protein: CSARDAQGGETQYF; CDR3 DNA: TGCAGTGCTAGAGATGCCCAGGGTGGAGAGACCCAGTACTTC
J gene: TRBJ1-2; V gene: TRBV6-5; clone size: few; D gene: TRBD1; CDR3 protein: CASRRDRELTYGYTF; CDR3 DNA: TGTGCCAGCAGGAGAGACAGGGAGCTGACCTATGGCTACACCTTC
J gene: TRBJ2-6; V gene: TRBV11-1; clone size: few; D gene: TRBD1; CDR3 protein: CASSLGTGEIPGANVLTF; CDR3 DNA: TGTGCCAGCAGCTTAGGGACAGGGGAGATACCTGGGGCCAACGTCCTGACTTTC
J gene: TRBJ2-7; V gene: TRBV13; clone size: NA; D gene: NA; CDR3 protein: CASSTRGSATYEQYF; CDR3 DNA: TGTGCCAGCAGCACCCGGGGTAGCGCAACCTACGAGCAGTACTTC
J gene: TRBJ2-1; V gene: TRBV6-4; clone size: NA; D gene: TRBD2; CDR3 protein: CASSDSSGRTHEQFF; CDR3 DNA: TGTGCCAGCAGTGACAGTAGCGGGAGGACCCATGAGCAGTTCTTC
J gene: TRBJ2-7; V gene: TRBV20-1; clone size: many; D gene: NA; CDR3 protein: CSARKPGSTYEQYF; CDR3 DNA: TGCAGTGCTAGAAAACCGGGCTCTACCTACGAGCAGTACTTC
J gene: TRBJ2-1; V gene: TRBV7-2; clone size: NA; D gene: NA; CDR3 protein: CASSSGVGNEQFF; CDR3 DNA: TGTGCCAGCAGCTCAGGGGTGGGAAATGAGCAGTTCTTC
J gene: TRBJ2-2; V gene: TRBV6-2/TRBV6-3; clone size: few; D gene: TRBD2; CDR3 protein: CASSYRTSGNTGELFF; CDR3 DNA: TGTGCCAGCAGTTACAGGACTAGCGGAAACACCGGGGAGCTGTTTTTT
J gene: TRBJ2-3; V gene: TRBV7-8; clone size: many; D gene: NA; CDR3 protein: CASSFPEGYREDTQYF; CDR3 DNA: TGTGCCAGCAGCTTCCCCGAGGGGTACAGGGAAGATACGCAGTATTTT
J gene: TRBJ1-1; V gene: TRBV5-1; clone size: few; D gene: NA; CDR3 protein: CASKIRNGGTNTEAFF; CDR3 DNA: TGCGCCAGCAAAATCCGAAACGGGGGGACGAACACTGAAGCTTTCTTT
J gene: TRBJ2-1; V gene: TRBV25-1; clone size: many; D gene: TRBD2; CDR3 protein: CASSDTIGGPGGRLDEQFF; CDR3 DNA: TGTGCCAGCAGTGATACTATCGGGGGCCCGGGCGGGAGGTTGGATGAGCAGTTCTTC
J gene: TRBJ1-1; V gene: TRBV3-1; clone size: NA; D gene: TRBD1; CDR3 protein: CASSQVKRPWGGGDTEAFF; CDR3 DNA: TGTGCCAGCAGCCAAGTTAAGCGTCCTTGGGGAGGGGGCGACACTGAAGCTTTCTTT
J gene: TRBJ2-1; V gene: TRBV7-9; clone size: many; D gene: TRBD2; CDR3 protein: CASSLVLAGLNEQFF; CDR3 DNA: TGTGCCAGCAGCTTAGTGCTAGCGGGGCTCAATGAGCAGTTCTTC
J gene: TRBJ1-1; V gene: TRBV7-9; clone size: many; D gene: NA; CDR3 protein: CASSLGLGLNLNTEAFF; CDR3 DNA: TGTGCCAGCAGCTTAGGATTGGGCCTCAATTTGAACACTGAAGCTTTCTTT
J gene: TRBJ2-7; V gene: TRBV18; clone size: few; D gene: NA; CDR3 protein: CASSPPRRPPRDEQYF; CDR3 DNA: TGTGCCAGCTCACCACCGAGGCGGCCCCCCAGGGACGAGCAGTACTTC
J gene: TRBJ1-1; V gene: TRBV7-9; clone size: few; D gene: NA; CDR3 protein: CASSLPDRGAFF; CDR3 DNA: TGTGCCAGCAGCTTGCCCGACAGAGGGGCTTTCTTT
J gene: TRBJ2-7; V gene: TRBV20-1; clone size: few; D gene: NA; CDR3 protein: CSARELGRDIYYEQYF; CDR3 DNA: TGCAGTGCTAGAGAATTGGGACGGGACATATACTACGAGCAGTACTTC
J gene: TRBJ2-4; V gene: TRBV3-1; clone size: NA; D gene: TRBD2; CDR3 protein: CASSQGGTSGRYIQYF; CDR3 DNA: TGTGCCAGCAGCCAAGGGGGGACTAGCGGGAGGTACATTCAGTACTTC
J gene: TRBJ2-7; V gene: TRBV27; clone size: many; D gene: NA; CDR3 protein: CASSYDGKPHLRAYEQYF; CDR3 DNA: TGTGCCAGCAGTTACGACGGGAAACCCCATCTAAGGGCCTACGAGCAGTACTTC
J gene: TRBJ1-2; V gene: TRBV29-1; clone size: NA; D gene: NA; CDR3 protein: CSVLEYGYTF; CDR3 DNA: TGCAGCGTTTTAGAATATGGCTACACCTTC
J gene: TRBJ2-1; V gene: TRBV20-1; clone size: NA; D gene: TRBD2; CDR3 protein: CSARDPTSGLYNEQFF; CDR3 DNA: TGCAGTGCTAGAGATCCCACTAGCGGCCTGTACAATGAGCAGTTCTTC
J gene: TRBJ2-1; V gene: TRBV5-5; clone size: NA; D gene: NA; CDR3 protein: CASSLKWHEQFF; CDR3 DNA: TGTGCCAGCAGCTTGAAGTGGCATGAGCAGTTCTTC
J gene: TRBJ2-1; V gene: TRBV7-3; clone size: NA; D gene: TRBD2; CDR3 protein: CASSLVAGAVNEQFF; CDR3 DNA: TGTGCCAGCAGCCTCGTAGCGGGAGCTGTCAATGAGCAGTTCTTC
J gene: TRBJ2-7; V gene: TRBV20-1; clone size: many; D gene: NA; CDR3 protein: CSARLSDYEQYF; CDR3 DNA: TGCAGTGCTAGGTTATCAGACTACGAGCAGTACTTC
J gene: TRBJ2-1; V gene: TRBV6-6; clone size: many; D gene: NA; CDR3 protein: CASSEGLGAIF; CDR3 DNA: TGTGCCAGCAGTGAGGGACTTGGGGCAATCTTC
J gene: TRBJ1-1; V gene: TRBV6-1; clone size: many; D gene: NA; CDR3 protein: CASSKYRENTEAFF; CDR3 DNA: TGTGCCAGCAGTAAATACAGGGAGAACACTGAAGCTTTCTTT
J gene: TRBJ2-3; V gene: TRBV7-8; clone size: few; D gene: TRBD2; CDR3 protein: CASSERGGSRSSTDTQYF; CDR3 DNA: TGTGCCAGCAGCGAGCGGGGGGGCAGCCGATCTAGCACAGATACGCAGTATTTT
J gene: TRBJ2-7; V gene: TRBV11-2; clone size: NA; D gene: TRBD2; CDR3 protein: CASSFRVGLAGGLQEQYF; CDR3 DNA: TGTGCCAGCAGCTTTAGGGTGGGACTAGCGGGGGGTCTTCAGGAGCAGTACTTC
J gene: TRBJ1-3; V gene: TRBV12-3/TRBV12-4; clone size: NA; D gene: TRBD1; CDR3 protein: CASSLADRSSGNTIYF; CDR3 DNA: TGTGCCAGCAGTTTAGCGGACAGGAGCTCTGGAAACACCATATATTTT
J gene: TRBJ2-5; V gene: TRBV12-3/TRBV12-4; clone size: NA; D gene: NA; CDR3 protein: CASSLNEGSGTQYF; CDR3 DNA: TGTGCCAGCAGTTTAAATGAGGGATCGGGGACCCAGTACTTC
J gene: TRBJ1-1; V gene: TRBV5-6; clone size: many; D gene: NA; CDR3 protein: CASSLDTFEAFF; CDR3 DNA: TGTGCCAGCAGCTTGGACACATTTGAAGCTTTCTTT
J gene: TRBJ2-7; V gene: TRBV29-1; clone size: few; D gene: NA; CDR3 protein: CSVGGPVYEQYF; CDR3 DNA: TGCAGCGTTGGAGGGCCCGTCTACGAGCAGTACTTC
J gene: TRBJ2-4; V gene: TRBV20-1; clone size: NA; D gene: NA; CDR3 protein: CSARSSQGTLAKNIQYF; CDR3 DNA: TGCAGTGCTAGATCTTCTCAGGGGACCCTAGCCAAAAACATTCAGTACTTC
J gene: TRBJ2-1; V gene: TRBV7-2; clone size: NA; D gene: TRBD1; CDR3 protein: CASSLQGAGNNEQFF; CDR3 DNA: TGTGCCAGCAGCTTGCAGGGGGCGGGAAACAATGAGCAGTTCTTC
J gene: TRBJ2-3; V gene: TRBV20-1; clone size: NA; D gene: TRBD1; CDR3 protein: CSADTGVALSTQYF; CDR3 DNA: TGCAGTGCTGACACAGGGGTCGCTCTGAGTACGCAGTATTTT
J gene: TRBJ2-6; V gene: TRBV9; clone size: few; D gene: NA; CDR3 protein: CASSPGTLGANVLTF; CDR3 DNA: TGTGCCAGCAGCCCTGGGACTCTGGGGGCCAACGTCCTGACTTTC
J gene: TRBJ2-1; V gene: TRBV9; clone size: few; D gene: NA; CDR3 protein: CASTPQRSRAYNEQFF; CDR3 DNA: TGTGCCAGCACCCCCCAGCGGTCGCGCGCCTACAATGAGCAGTTCTTC
J gene: TRBJ1-4; V gene: TRBV20-1; clone size: few; D gene: TRBD1; CDR3 protein: CSAITTGMEKLFF; CDR3 DNA: TGCAGTGCCATAACGACAGGGATGGAAAAACTGTTTTTT
J gene: TRBJ2-1; V gene: TRBV6-2/TRBV6-3; clone size: few; D gene: TRBD2; CDR3 protein: CASSFRLAGGLYNEQFF; CDR3 DNA: TGTGCCAGCAGTTTCCGACTAGCGGGGGGTCTCTACAATGAGCAGTTCTTC
J gene: TRBJ2-2; V gene: TRBV5-6; clone size: NA; D gene: TRBD1; CDR3 protein: CASSQGQGYTGELFF; CDR3 DNA: TGTGCCAGCAGCCAGGGACAGGGATACACCGGGGAGCTGTTTTTT
J gene: TRBJ1-2; V gene: TRBV27; clone size: few; D gene: NA; CDR3 protein: CASSSSNLYGYTF; CDR3 DNA: TGTGCCAGCAGTTCCTCAAACCTCTATGGCTACACCTTC
J gene: TRBJ1-1; V gene: TRBV6-2/TRBV6-3; clone size: NA; D gene: NA; CDR3 protein: CASSYSDLSGSNTEAFF; CDR3 DNA: TGTGCCAGCAGTTACTCGGACCTTTCCGGGAGCAACACTGAAGCTTTCTTT
J gene: TRBJ1-5; V gene: TRBV20-1; clone size: NA; D gene: NA; CDR3 protein: CCARPITGRGDQPQHF; CDR3 DNA: TGCTGTGCTAGACCCATTACAGGAAGGGGGGATCAGCCCCAGCATTTT
J gene: TRBJ2-7; V gene: TRBV20-1; clone size: NA; D gene: NA; CDR3 protein: CSASEGRGYEQYF; CDR3 DNA: TGCAGTGCTTCCGAGGGAAGGGGCTACGAGCAGTACTTC
J gene: TRBJ2-3; V gene: TRBV4-3; clone size: NA; D gene: NA; CDR3 protein: CASSPASDVSWDTQYF; CDR3 DNA: TGCGCCAGCAGCCCCGCTAGCGATGTCTCCTGGGATACGCAGTATTTT
J gene: TRBJ2-1; V gene: TRBV29-1; clone size: many; D gene: NA; CDR3 protein: CSVEGTRDLEQFF; CDR3 DNA: TGCAGCGTTGAAGGCACTAGGGACCTTGAGCAGTTCTTC
J gene: TRBJ1-5; V gene: TRBV3-1; clone size: NA; D gene: NA; CDR3 protein: CASSQSSGGNQPQHF; CDR3 DNA: TGTGCCAGCAGCCAATCTAGTGGGGGAAATCAGCCCCAGCATTTT
J gene: TRBJ2-3; V gene: TRBV20-1; clone size: many; D gene: TRBD1; CDR3 protein: CSAGTGGSTDTQYF; CDR3 DNA: TGCAGTGCTGGGACAGGGGGTAGCACAGATACGCAGTATTTT
J gene: TRBJ2-7; V gene: TRBV29-1; clone size: many; D gene: NA; CDR3 protein: CSGGGGLSYEQYF; CDR3 DNA: TGCAGCGGGGGTGGTGGCCTCTCCTACGAGCAGTACTTC
J gene: TRBJ1-2; V gene: TRBV28; clone size: once; D gene: NA; CDR3 protein: CASSLPTVAGYTF; CDR3 DNA: TGTGCCAGCAGTTTGCCGACAGTCGCGGGCTACACCTTC
J gene: TRBJ1-4; V gene: TRBV9; clone size: NA; D gene: NA; CDR3 protein: CASSATSANEKLFF; CDR3 DNA: TGTGCCAGCAGCGCTACGTCGGCCAATGAAAAACTGTTTTTT
J gene: TRBJ2-7; V gene: TRBV7-2; clone size: many; D gene: NA; CDR3 protein: CASSPGTEQYF; CDR3 DNA: TGTGCCAGCAGCCCCGGGACCGAGCAGTACTTC
J gene: TRBJ2-3; V gene: TRBV20-1; clone size: few; D gene: NA; CDR3 protein: CSARDPQSGTDTQYF; CDR3 DNA: TGCAGTGCTAGAGATCCCCAGAGCGGCACAGATACGCAGTATTTT
J gene: TRBJ1-2; V gene: TRBV2; clone size: NA; D gene: NA; CDR3 protein: CASSRGWAYGYTF; CDR3 DNA: TGTGCCAGCAGTCGTGGCTGGGCCTATGGCTACACCTTC